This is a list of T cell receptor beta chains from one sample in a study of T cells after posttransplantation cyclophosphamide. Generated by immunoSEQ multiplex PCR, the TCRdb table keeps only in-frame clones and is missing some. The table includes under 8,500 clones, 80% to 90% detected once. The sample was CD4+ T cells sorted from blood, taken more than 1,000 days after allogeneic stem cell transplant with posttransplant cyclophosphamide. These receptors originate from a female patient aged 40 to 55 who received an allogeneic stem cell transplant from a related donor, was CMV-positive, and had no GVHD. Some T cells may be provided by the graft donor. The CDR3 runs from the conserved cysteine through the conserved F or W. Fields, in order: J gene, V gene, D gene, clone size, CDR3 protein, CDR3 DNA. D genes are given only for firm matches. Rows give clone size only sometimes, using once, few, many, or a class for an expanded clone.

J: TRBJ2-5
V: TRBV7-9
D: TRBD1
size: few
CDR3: CASSLTAGTGGETQYF
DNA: TGTGCCAGCAGCTTAACCGCCGGGACAGGGGGAGAGACCCAGTACTTC

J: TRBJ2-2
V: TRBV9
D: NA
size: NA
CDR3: CASSVSRQGGTGELFF
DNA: TGTGCCAGCAGCGTAAGTCGGCAGGGGGGAACCGGGGAGCTGTTTTTT

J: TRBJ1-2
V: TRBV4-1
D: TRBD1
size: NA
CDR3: CASSRLGQLNYGYTF
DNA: TGCGCCAGCAGCCGTCTGGGACAGCTTAACTATGGCTACACCTTC

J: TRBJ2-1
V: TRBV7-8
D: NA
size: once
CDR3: CASSLGQEYNEQFF
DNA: TGTGCCAGCAGCTTAGGGCAGGAATACAATGAGCAGTTCTTC

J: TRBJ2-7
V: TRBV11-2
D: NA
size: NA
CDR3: CASSLAAGAYSSYEQYF
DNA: TGTGCCAGCAGCTTAGCGGCAGGTGCTTACAGCTCCTACGAGCAGTACTTC

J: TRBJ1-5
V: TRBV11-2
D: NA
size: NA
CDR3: CASSLDPGGNQPQHF
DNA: TGTGCCAGCAGCTTAGATCCGGGAGGCAATCAGCCCCAGCATTTT

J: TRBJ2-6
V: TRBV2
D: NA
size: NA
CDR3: CASTGTPGANVLTF
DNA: TGTGCCAGCACAGGGACACCTGGGGCCAACGTCCTGACTTTC

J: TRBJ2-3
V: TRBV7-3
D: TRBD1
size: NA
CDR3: CASSLRDRATDTQYF
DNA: TGTGCCAGCAGCCTTCGGGACAGGGCCACAGATACGCAGTATTTT

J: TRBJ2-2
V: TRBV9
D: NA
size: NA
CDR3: CASSVDAVNTGELFF
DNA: TGTGCCAGCAGCGTAGACGCGGTGAACACCGGGGAGCTGTTTTTT

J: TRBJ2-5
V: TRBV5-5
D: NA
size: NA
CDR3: CASSPWTVQETQYF
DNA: TGTGCCAGCAGCCCCTGGACAGTCCAAGAGACCCAGTACTTC